This entry concerns a single T cell receptor (beta chain). Its antigen is unknown. Assay used: immunoSEQ multiplex PCR; TCRdb lists only in-frame clones, some missing. This table has about 88,000 clones, roughly 80% appearing once. Time point reported: baseline, week 1 (first vaccination visit). Sample treatment: pre-vaccination baseline after standard-of-care therapy. These data come from a study of a mutant IDH1 vaccine in newly diagnosed glioma. This CDR3 contains 13 residues. Germline V gene lookup returns CDR1 ENHRY and CDR2 SYGVKD. V was pared by 0 bases and J by 6 bases, with 6 bases between. Study-wide results and caveats: Immune responses arising from the vaccine appeared in about 93% of patients.

The receptor was isolated from a man aged 40-49 years with glioma. Some clones in this sample may be carry-over from other donors' samples. The V gene is TRBV10-3, the J gene TRBJ1-5; D gene unclear. The sequencing here drew on PBMCs, taken from a glioma patient treated with radiotherapy, temozolomide or both. The chain's CDR3 is CAISESEIQPQHF. The CDR3 DNA follows: TGTGCCATCAGTGAGTCGGAGATTCAGCCCCAGCATTTT.